This passage covers 8 T cell receptor beta chains from one sample sequenced in a study of shared clonotypes between healthy human individuals. CD45RO-negative CD8 cells positively selected for CCR7 made up the naive population, which excluded terminally differentiated effector memory CD45RA+ cells. Produced via immunoSEQ multiplex PCR; TCRdb's table is partial and in-frame only. The sample lists roughly 2.1 million clones; about 93% were seen once. Sequencing was done on a sample of naive CD8+ T cells from PBMCs. The origin of the receptors is a man aged 18 to 29 in good health. Some clones in this sample may be carry-over from other donors' samples.

This chain uses TRBV28 with TRBJ2-7; 10 bases map to TRBD1. Looked up from germline, CDR1 is MDHEN and CDR2 is SYDVKM. Trimming removed 5 bases from V and 3 bases from J; junction bases left unmatched: 1. CDR3 length: 13 residues. The CDR3 bases are TGTGCCAGCAGTGGGGACAGGGGCTACGAGCAGTACTTC. Its protein product is CASSGDRGYEQYF. The complete variable domain, with remaining parts taken from reference TRBV28 and TRBJ2-7, reads DVKVTQSSRYLVKRTGEKVFLECVQDMDHENMFWYRQDPGLGLRLIYFSYDVKMKEKGDIPEGYSVSREKKERFSLILESASTNQTSMYLCASSGDRGYEQYFGPGTRLTVT.

The gene calls are TRBV27 and TRBJ1-2; TRBD1 matches at 7 bases. The CDR3 loop spans 14 amino acids. The germline V gene encodes CDR1 MNHEY and CDR2 SMNVEV (reference sequence). Unmatched junction bases numbered 13, after V lost 5 bases and J lost 10 bases. CDR3 sequence (DNA): TGTGCCAGCAGTAGACAGGGTGGTTTGGAGGCCTACACCTTC. Its protein product is CASSRQGGLEAYTF.

The chain employs TRBV5-1 and TRBJ1-1; D unclear. V gave up 7 bases and J gave up 0 bases, with 16 bases separating them. Germline loops: CDR1 SGHRS, CDR2 YFSETQ. This CDR3 is built from 15 residues. The CDR3 nucleotides read TGCGCCAGCTACGGTGGGGAGGGCCTGAACACTGAAGCTTTCTTT. Encoded protein: CASYGGEGLNTEAFF.

Worth noting for this clone: The sample has other DNA sequences that encode this CDR3 too. The J gene is TRBJ2-7, the V gene TRBV9; unclear D gene. Between the trimmed V and J ends, which lost 0 bases and 0 bases, there was a span of 10 bases. CDR1 SGDLS and CDR2 YYNGEE come from the germline V gene. The CDR3 length is 15 residues. The CDR3 region is CASSVDPGRSYEQYF. For the CDR3, the DNA is TGTGCCAGCAGCGTAGACCCAGGCCGCTCCTACGAGCAGTACTTC. The full variable domain, in which reference TRBV9 and TRBJ2-7 provide the parts outside the CDR3, is DSGVTQTPKHLITATGQRVTLRCSPRSGDLSVYWYQQSLDQGLQFLIQYYNGEERAKGNILERFSAQQFPDLHSELNLSSLELGDSALYFCASSVDPGRSYEQYFGPGTRLTVT.

For the CDR3, the DNA is TGTGCCAGCCGGACAGGGGTGGCCGGGGAGCTGTTTTTT. Its protein is CASRTGVAGELFF. V and J are TRBV19 and TRBJ2-2; 9 bases align to TRBD1. Germline V CDR1 and CDR2: LNHDA, SQIVND (reference sequence). The CDR3 loop spans 13 amino acids. V shed 9 bases, J shed 6 bases, and the junction held 5 bases outside the gene matches.

The gene calls are TRBV7-9 and TRBJ2-5, with no clear D. The CDR3 spans 14 residues. Trimming left V 5 bases short and J 3 bases short, with 13 bases between. CDR1 is SEHNR and CDR2 is FQNEAQ in the germline V gene (reference sequence). The CDR3 DNA sequence: TGTGCCAGCAGCCTAGGACCCATGGAAGAGACCCAGTACTTC. Its translation: CASSLGPMEETQYF.

On this clone itself: The sample contains more than one DNA sequence encoding this CDR3. The chain employs TRBV4-3 and TRBJ2-5, with 7 positions matching TRBD1. Looked up from germline, CDR1 is LGHNA and CDR2 is YSLEER. Losses at the gene ends were 1 base for V and 3 bases for J; bases not matched to a gene: 5. This CDR3 has 15 amino acids. CDR3 sequence: CASSQGTGTEETQYF. In nucleotides, the CDR3 is TGCGCCAGCAGCCAAGGGACCGGGACAGAAGAGACCCAGTACTTC.

The DNA for the CDR3 is TGTGCCAGCAGTTCAATATCCGAAGCTTTCTTT. Translated: CASSSISEAFF. This chain joins TRBV28 and TRBJ1-1; D not certain. The CDR3 has 11 residues. Trimming stripped 4 bases from V and 8 bases from J, with 8 bases between. Per the germline V gene, CDR1 is MDHEN and CDR2 is SYDVKM.